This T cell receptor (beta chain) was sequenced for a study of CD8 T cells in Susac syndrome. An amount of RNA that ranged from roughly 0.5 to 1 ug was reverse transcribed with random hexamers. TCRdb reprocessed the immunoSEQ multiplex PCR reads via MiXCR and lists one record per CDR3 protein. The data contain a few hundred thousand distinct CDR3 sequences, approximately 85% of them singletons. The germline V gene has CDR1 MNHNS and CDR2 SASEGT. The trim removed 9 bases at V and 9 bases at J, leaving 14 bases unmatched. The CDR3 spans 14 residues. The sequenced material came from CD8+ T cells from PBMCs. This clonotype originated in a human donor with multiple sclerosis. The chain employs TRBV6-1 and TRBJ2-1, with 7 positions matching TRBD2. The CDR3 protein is CASSEWEGLSEQFF. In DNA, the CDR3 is TGTGCCAGTTCTGAGTGGGAGGGCCTCAGTGAGCAGTTCTTC.